Listed below are T cell receptor beta chains from one sample, sequenced in a study of tumor-infiltrating lymphocytes in primary liver carcinoma. Using its own MiXCR run on the multiplex PCR reads, TCRdb lists one record per CDR3 protein. The sample includes around 70,000 distinct CDR3 sequences, roughly three quarters of them seen just once. The sequenced material came from liver tumor tissue from sampling region 4. All receptors come from a man aged 40-50 years with primary liver carcinoma and hepatitis B virus infection. CDR3s include the opening cysteine and the closing phenylalanine or tryptophan. A D gene is named only where the DNA matches it firmly. Clone size is not always given. Where it is, it says once, few, many or a class for expanded clones.

TRBV11-2,TRBD2,NA,TRBJ2-1,TGTGCCAGCAGCCCGTTAGCGGGAGAAGTTAACAATGAGCAGTTCTTC,CASSPLAGEVNNEQFF
TRBV11-2,NA,NA,TRBJ1-3,TGTGCCATCAGCCCCCAGGGTGAGGGCACCATATATTTT,CAISPQGEGTIYF
TRBV29-1,NA,many,TRBJ1-1,TGCAGCGCCTCGCCTTATGCCACTGAAGCTTTCTTT,CSASPYATEAFF
TRBV12-3/TRBV12-4,TRBD2,NA,TRBJ2-1,TGTGCCAGCAGTTCTAGCGGGAACTACACTGACCAGTTCTTC,CASSSSGNYTDQFF
TRBV6-1,NA,NA,TRBJ1-1,TGCGCCGGCAGTGTTAAGGACAGCCGTAGTGGCACTGAAGCTTTCTTT,CAGSVKDSRSGTEAFF
TRBV6-1,NA,NA,TRBJ2-7,TGTGCCAACATTGGCCTATTCTACGAGCAGTACTTC,CANIGLFYEQYF
TRBV5-5,NA,many,TRBJ2-4,TGTGCCAGCAGCCTAGAGGCCGGGGCGAACATTCAGTACTTC,CASSLEAGANIQYF
TRBV4-1,NA,NA,TRBJ2-1,TGCGCCAGCAGCCATGCTGGAGGTGAGCAGTTCTTC,CASSHAGGEQFF
TRBV29-1,NA,NA,TRBJ2-2,TGCAGCGTTGAAGACGCGGCAGGAACCCCCGGGGAGCTGTTTTTT,CSVEDAAGTPGELFF
TRBV12-3/TRBV12-4,NA,NA,TRBJ1-1,TGTGCCAGCTGTCGGGGAAGGACAAGTGAAGCTTTCTTT,CASCRGRTSEAFF
TRBV9,NA,NA,TRBJ2-7,TGTGCCAGCAGCGAGGGGACAGGGCAGCGGGGGATGAGGAACGAGCAGTACTTC,CASSEGTGQRGMRNEQYF
TRBV5-4,NA,NA,TRBJ1-1,TGTGCCAGCAGCTTGGCCGCGAGGGCAGATCACACTGAAGCTTTATTT,CASSLAARADHTEALF
TRBV10-2,TRBD2,many,TRBJ2-7,TGCGCCAGCTCTCTAGCGGGAGCGAACTACGAGCAGTACTTC,CASSLAGANYEQYF
TRBV2,NA,NA,TRBJ2-5,TGTGCCAGCAGCGAAGACAGGGTGCGGGGGACCCAGTACTTC,CASSEDRVRGTQYF
TRBV10-3,NA,NA,TRBJ2-1,TGTGCCATCAGATCAGGGCAGGGGACCTACAATGTGCAGTTCTTC,CAIRSGQGTYNVQFF
TRBV6-1,NA,NA,TRBJ1-1,TGCGCCAGCAGTGAACATAACACTGAAGCTTTCTTT,CASSEHNTEAFF
TRBV5-1,TRBD2,many,TRBJ2-5,TGCGCCAGCAGCTTGTTAGGCGGGAGTCAAGAGACCCAGTACTTC,CASSLLGGSQETQYF
TRBV7-3,NA,NA,TRBJ2-1,TGTGCCAGCAGCTCCGGACTTGGCAATGAGCAGATCTTC,CASSSGLGNEQIF
TRBV11-2,NA,NA,TRBJ2-1,TGTGCCAGCACTTCAGCGGACCCTGGGAATGAGCAGTTCTTT,CASTSADPGNEQFF
TRBV6-5,TRBD2,NA,TRBJ2-7,TGTGCCAGCAGTCACGCGGAGACAGCGGGAGATGGGTACGGGCAGTACTTC,CASSHAETAGDGYGQYF
TRBV28,NA,many,TRBJ2-7,TGTGCCAGCAGTTTGAAAATAGAGCAGTACTTC,CASSLKIEQYF
TRBV5-1,NA,NA,TRBJ2-5,TGCGCCGGCAGCGCCCAGGGCTCACTCCATGAGACCCAGTACTTC,CAGSAQGSLHETQYF
TRBV5-5,NA,NA,TRBJ1-6,TGTGCCAACAGCTTGGGGGGTAAGAGCTCCTATAATTCACCCCTCCACTTT,CANSLGGKSSYNSPLHF
TRBV12-3/TRBV12-4,TRBD1,NA,TRBJ1-2,TGTGCCAGCAGTCATCCCGGGACAGGGAGCTATGGCTATACCTTC,CASSHPGTGSYGYTF
TRBV11-2,NA,NA,TRBJ1-2,TGTGCCAGCATCGAGACCACGCAAGGCTACACCTTC,CASIETTQGYTF
TRBV11-2,NA,NA,TRBJ2-1,TGTGTCAGCATCCCAGCCCCGAGCTCCTATAATGAACAGTTCTTC,CVSIPAPSSYNEQFF
TRBV19,NA,NA,TRBJ2-2,TGTGCCAGTAGTATAGACAGGGCGGTGGGGCTGTTTTTT,CASSIDRAVGLFF
TRBV4-2,NA,NA,TRBJ1-5,TGTGCCAGCAGCCAAGGGGGGGCGGTCAATCAGACCCAGCATTTC,CASSQGGAVNQTQHF
TRBV4-1,TRBD2,many,TRBJ2-4,TGCGCCAGCAGCCAAATTCCCGGGACTAGCGCCGCCAAAAACATTCAGTACTTC,CASSQIPGTSAAKNIQYF
TRBV12-3/TRBV12-4,TRBD2,NA,TRBJ2-1,TGTGCCAGCAGTCCGATGGGAGGGGATGCCTTCAATGAGCAGTTCTTC,CASSPMGGDAFNEQFF
TRBV6-6,TRBD1,NA,TRBJ2-7,TGTGCCAAGAGTTATCACCGGGACAGCTCCTACGAGCAGTACTTC,CAKSYHRDSSYEQYF
TRBV29-1,NA,once,TRBJ2-2,TGCAACGTTGGTGGGGGAGCGAACACCGGGGAGCTGTTTTTT,CNVGGGANTGELFF
TRBV11-2,NA,medium-sized,TRBJ2-7,TGTGCCAGCAGCCCCCGATGGGACGATTTCTACGAGCAGTACTTC,CASSPRWDDFYEQYF
TRBV20-1,TRBD2,NA,TRBJ2-1,TGCAGTGCTATTCCGGGACTAGCGAGCAATGAGCAGTTCTTC,CSAIPGLASNEQFF
TRBV19,NA,NA,TRBJ2-3,TGTGCCAGCCCTCTTATCGAGTCATCCTCCAGCACAGATACGCAGTATTTT,CASPLIESSSSTDTQYF
TRBV29-1,TRBD2,NA,TRBJ2-5,TGCAACGTCGGTGGGAGGGCCGCTGAGACCCAATACTTC,CNVGGRAAETQYF
TRBV5-6,NA,NA,TRBJ2-1,TGTGCCAGCAGCTTAATACTAACCAATGAGCAGTTCTTC,CASSLILTNEQFF
TRBV7-9,NA,many,TRBJ2-7,TGTGCCAGCAGCTTAGCGAATAGGGAATCCTACGAGCAGTACTTC,CASSLANRESYEQYF
TRBV25-1,TRBD1,NA,TRBJ1-4,TGTGCCAGCAGTGGACAGGGCTACCATAAAAAACTGTTTTTT,CASSGQGYHKKLFF